Sequencing of this T cell receptor beta chain was carried out in a study of stem cell transplantation in POMP-related autoinflammatory disease. Study in general: Before transplant, CD4+ T cells skewed naive and CD8+ proportions were low.

In regard to this clone: No antigen is known for it.

Trimming took off 5 bases at V and 8 bases at J, with 15 bases between the two ends. CDR3 length equals 14 residues. Germline V gene lookup returns CDR1 MDHEN and CDR2 SYDVKM. Only in-frame clones appear in the TCRdb table, and some are missing; sequencing was by immunoSEQ multiplex PCR. The sample carries tens of thousands of clones, under 95% recorded once. Overall study findings and caveats: Unique TRB V-J gene pairings were limited in number in patients with PRAID.

The specimen comprised CD4+ T cells from PBMCs, sampled after stem cell transplantation. The chain has TRBV28 and TRBJ1-4; no clear D gene. The TCR was taken from a human patient with POMP-related autoinflammation and immune dysregulation (PRAID). Some T cells may be the graft donor's. The DNA of the CDR3 is TGTGCCAGCAGTCCCGGAGGGAATTCCGAAAAACTGTTTTTT. Encoded protein: CASSPGGNSEKLFF.